Listed below are T cell receptor beta chains from one sample, sequenced in a study of T cell changes during pregnancy in multiple sclerosis. Assay used: immunoSEQ multiplex PCR; TCRdb lists only in-frame clones, some missing. The data show about 94,000 clones, 85% to 95% seen once. This specimen was peripheral blood, taken in the third trimester of pregnancy. These receptors were obtained from a female donor with multiple sclerosis, enrolled in a pregnancy study. CDR3s include the opening cysteine and the closing phenylalanine or tryptophan. D genes are given only for firm matches. Clone size is given for some rows only: seen once, a few or many times, or a class if the clone is expanded.

.	.	TRBV13	TRBJ1-1	CASSLYTGMNTEAFF	TGTGCCAGCAGCCTGTATACAGGGATGAACACTGAAGCTTTCTTT
.	.	TRBV11-3	TRBJ2-2	CASSYRDSGELFF	TGTGCCAGCAGCTACAGGGATAGCGGGGAGCTGTTTTTT
.	.	TRBV6-6	TRBJ1-5	CASSYGRGMQPQHF	TGTGCCAGCAGTTACGGACGGGGTATGCAGCCCCAGCATTTT
.	.	TRBV5-8	TRBJ1-1	CASSPTRGERGQNTEAFF	TGTGCCAGCAGCCCCACTCGCGGAGAGCGGGGGCAGAACACTGAAGCTTTCTTT
TRBD1	.	TRBV16	TRBJ1-1	CASIEGASTEAFF	TGTGCCAGCATCGAGGGGGCTAGCACTGAAGCTTTCTTT
TRBD1	.	TRBV25-1	TRBJ2-5	CASSIGTGERETQYF	TGTGCCAGCAGCATCGGGACAGGGGAAAGGGAGACCCAGTACTTC
.	.	TRBV14	TRBJ2-3	CASSPSVHRTDTQYF	TGTGCCAGCAGCCCTAGCGTCCACCGAACAGATACGCAGTATTTT
.	.	TRBV7-7	TRBJ2-5	CASSLVGAGGETQYF	TGTGCCAGCAGCTTAGTAGGAGCCGGCGGGGAGACCCAGTACTTC
.	.	TRBV4-2	TRBJ2-2	CASSQADTNTGELFF	TGTGCCAGCAGCCAAGCGGACACGAACACCGGGGAGCTGTTTTTT
.	.	TRBV7-2	TRBJ2-2	CASSRAPVRATGELFF	TGTGCCAGCAGCCGAGCCCCGGTGAGGGCCACCGGGGAGCTGTTTTTT
TRBD1	.	TRBV27	TRBJ2-2	CASSSQMRQGPNSGELFF	TGTGCCAGCAGTTCCCAAATGAGACAGGGACCTAATAGCGGGGAGCTGTTTTTT
TRBD1	.	TRBV5-4	TRBJ1-2	CASSQTGGFVYGYTF	TGTGCCAGCAGCCAAACAGGGGGCTTCGTCTATGGCTACACCTTC
TRBD1	.	TRBV29-1	TRBJ2-7	CSARDRSYEQYF	TGCAGCGCCCGGGACAGGAGCTACGAGCAGTACTTC
TRBD1	.	TRBV5-4	TRBJ1-4	CASSPGTGGNEKLFF	TGTGCCAGCAGCCCAGGGACAGGGGGTAATGAAAAACTGTTTTTT
TRBD2	once	TRBV28	TRBJ2-7	CASSAPGLAGGPAYEQYF	TGTGCCAGCAGCGCGCCGGGACTAGCGGGAGGCCCCGCCTACGAGCAGTACTTC
.	.	TRBV13	TRBJ1-2	CASRPPAGMIYGYTF	TGTGCCAGCAGACCTCCGGCAGGGATGATCTATGGCTACACCTTC
.	.	TRBV5-5	TRBJ2-7	CASSLAPGLDEQYF	TGTGCCAGCAGCTTGGCTCCAGGGCTCGACGAGCAGTACTTC
TRBD1	.	TRBV6-5	TRBJ1-1	CASSYSNRGRAEAFF	TGTGCCAGCAGTTACTCGAACAGGGGAAGGGCTGAAGCTTTCTTT
TRBD2	.	TRBV18	TRBJ2-3	CASSPRRVAGVTDTQYF	TGTGCCAGCTCACCACGGAGGGTAGCGGGAGTGACAGATACGCAGTATTTT
TRBD2	.	TRBV27	TRBJ2-7	CASSPLGLAEPYEQYF	TGTGCCAGCAGTCCGTTGGGACTAGCGGAACCCTACGAGCAGTACTTC
TRBD1	.	TRBV5-8	TRBJ1-1	CATQGQGRKTEAFF	TGTGCCACCCAGGGACAGGGGAGGAAGACTGAAGCTTTCTTT
.	.	TRBV5-5	TRBJ1-2	CASSLEARANYGYTF	TGTGCCAGCAGCTTGGAGGCTAGAGCTAACTATGGCTACACCTTC
.	.	TRBV30	TRBJ2-5	CAWSVQVETQYF	TGTGCCTGGAGTGTACAGGTAGAGACCCAGTACTTC
.	once	TRBV13	TRBJ1-4	CASSSSVNHEKLFF	TGTGCCAGCAGCTCCTCGGTTAACCATGAAAAACTGTTTTTT
TRBD2	.	TRBV29-1	TRBJ2-3	CSVGSGRGTDTQYF	TGCAGCGTTGGTAGCGGGAGGGGCACAGATACGCAGTATTTT
.	.	TRBV7-6	TRBJ2-1	CASSRDTYNEQFF	TGTGCCAGCAGCCGAGACACCTACAATGAGCAGTTCTTC
.	.	TRBV7-9	TRBJ1-3	CASSLRASFSGNTIYF	TGTGCCAGCAGCTTGAGGGCCAGCTTTTCTGGAAACACCATATATTTT
.	once	TRBV21-1	TRBJ1-1	CASSKGRTGEGNTEAFF	TGTGCCAGCAGCAAAGGGAGGACAGGGGAGGGGAACACTGAAGCTTTCTTT
.	.	TRBV6-4	TRBJ2-7	CASSDSRRLAYEQYF	TGTGCCAGCAGTGACTCGCGGAGGTTGGCCTACGAGCAGTACTTC
.	.	TRBV5-1	TRBJ1-3	CASSIRAGGNTIYF	TGCGCCAGCAGCATCAGGGCAGGCGGAAACACCATATATTTT
TRBD1	.	TRBV27	TRBJ2-6	CASQDDHRGNGVLTF	TGTGCCAGCCAAGACGACCACAGGGGCAATGGCGTCCTGACTTTC
.	.	TRBV2	TRBJ2-7	CATKQDTLSYEQYF	TGTGCCACTAAACAGGATACCCTCTCCTACGAGCAGTACTTC
TRBD2	.	TRBV5-1	TRBJ2-2	CASSLIGTSGSSTGELFF	TGCGCCAGCAGCCTTATCGGGACTAGCGGGAGTTCCACCGGGGAGCTGTTTTTT
.	.	TRBV5-1	TRBJ2-7	CASSLQGSSYEQYF	TGCGCCAGCAGCTTGCAGGGGTCTTCCTACGAGCAGTACTTC
TRBD1	.	TRBV30	TRBJ2-3	CAWKGGQVTDTQYF	TGTGCCTGGAAGGGGGGACAGGTCACAGATACGCAGTATTTT
.	.	TRBV27	TRBJ2-5	CASRDTLQETQYF	TGTGCCAGCCGGGACACCCTCCAAGAGACCCAGTACTTC
.	.	TRBV6-4	TRBJ1-5	CASSEQGGNQPQHF	TGTGCCAGCAGTGAACAGGGTGGCAATCAGCCCCAGCATTTT
.	once	TRBV5-1	TRBJ1-4	CASSWGDRDNEKLFF	TGCGCCAGCAGCTGGGGGGATCGAGATAATGAAAAACTGTTTTTT